These 7 T cell receptor beta chains were sequenced from one sample in a study of blood T cell repertoires in COVID-19. The data were produced by immunoSEQ multiplex PCR, yet TCRdb's version contains in-frame clones alone and is incomplete. The sample has about 97,000 clones; 84% are singletons. Sequencing input: peripheral blood. Every receptor here comes from a human donor in a cohort sampled during active COVID-19.

In its sample, this clone was seen a few times. The gene calls are TRBV6-4 and TRBJ1-2, with D maybe TRBD1 (5 bases). This CDR3 contains 14 residues. The germline CDR1 and CDR2 sequences are MRHNA and SNTAGT. Between the trimmed V and J ends, which lost 5 bases and 8 bases, there was a span of 18 bases. CDR3 in amino acids: CASSLDSLATGYTF. CDR3 coding DNA: TGTGCCAGCAGTTTAGACAGTTTGGCGACCGGCTACACCTTC.

This clone was seen just once. The chain joins TRBV5-1 to TRBJ1-2, with D possibly matching TRBD1 (5 bases). Trimming pared 0 bases from V and 4 bases from J, leaving 13 bases between. The germline V gene encodes CDR1 SGHRS and CDR2 YFSETQ. The CDR3 spans 15 residues. This chain's CDR3 is CASSLGPQELYGYTF. The CDR3 DNA is TGCGCCAGCAGCTTGGGGCCACAGGAACTCTATGGCTACACCTTC.

This chain uses TRBV18 with TRBJ2-7; the D gene is possibly TRBD1 (6 bases). Germline V CDR1 and CDR2: KGHSH, LQKENI. V lost 6 bases and J 5 bases, leaving 11 bases between the germline ends. The CDR3 is 12 amino acids. The CDR3 DNA reads as TGTGCCAGCTCCCAGCAGGGGAACGAGCAGTACTTC. It is translated as CASSQQGNEQYF.

The V and J genes are TRBV5-6 and TRBJ2-7, with 8 bases lining up with TRBD1. The CDR3 spans 14 residues. V lost 4 bases to trimming and J lost 2 bases; unmatched junction nucleotides: 5. Germline loops: CDR1 SGHDT, CDR2 YYEEEE. The CDR3 bases are TGTGCCAGCAGCCGGACAGGGACGGCCTACGAGCAGTACTTC. Its translation is CASSRTGTAYEQYF.

The J gene is TRBJ1-1, the V gene TRBV12-3 or TRBV12-4; D unresolved. The V and J ends lost 5 bases and 7 bases respectively, with 8 bases between them. The CDR3 spans 11 residues. DNA of the CDR3: TGTGCCAGCAGTGACTTAGTTGAAGCTTTCTTT. Its protein product is CASSDLVEAFF.

The chain combines TRBV18 with TRBJ2-7; possible D gene TRBD1, 5 bases. V was pared by 1 base and J by 5 bases, with 12 bases between. The CDR3 extends over 14 amino acids. Germline CDR1 is KGHSH and CDR2 is LQKENI. The DNA for the CDR3 is TGTGCCAGCTCACCACGTGTGCAGGGCCACGAGCAGTACTTC. It is translated as CASSPRVQGHEQYF.

The chain combines TRBV5-1 with TRBJ1-4; TRBD1 matches 9 bases. V shed 2 bases, J shed 8 bases, and the junction held 4 bases outside the gene matches. The germline V gene encodes CDR1 SGHRS and CDR2 YFSETQ. The CDR3 totals 14 residues. The CDR3 spells CASSLQGAQEKLFF. The CDR3 DNA follows: TGCGCCAGCAGCTTACAGGGGGCGCAGGAAAAACTGTTTTTT.